This TCR beta chain is drawn from a study of T cells in Graves' hyperthyroidism and ophthalmopathy. Germline lookup yields CDR1 SGHRS and CDR2 YFSETQ. V lost 0 bases and J 4 bases, leaving 10 bases between the germline ends. This CDR3 is built from 14 residues. Amplification of TCR beta CDR3 regions was performed using RNA transcripts as template. The study used the HTBI primer set for a first-round RT-PCR of the TCR CDR3. TCRdb processed the multiplex PCR reads anew with MiXCR; each CDR3 protein has one entry. The table records hundreds of thousands of distinct CDR3 sequences, around a sixth of them present only once. This clonotype was detected many times. Its antigen is currently unknown. Overall study results and limits: Stable hyperthyroidism was told apart from ophthalmopathy by a model built on 13 V-J features. Appearing also in blood were most of the thyroid clonotypes expanded above 0.001.

Thyroid ultrasound, orbital computed tomography, clinical symptoms, and serum thyroxine and TRAb underpinned diagnoses. The authors obtained PBMCs from about 9.5 ml of fresh peripheral blood. The TCR comes from a woman in her forties or fifties with Graves' hyperthyroidism that later progressed to Graves' ophthalmopathy. The rearrangement joins TRBV5-1 to TRBJ1-1, with D possibly matching TRBD1 (5 bases). The sample taken for sequencing was blood. CDR3 amino acids: CASSLESGFTEAFF. The DNA for the CDR3 is TGCGCCAGCAGCTTGGAGTCAGGGTTCACTGAAGCTTTCTTT.